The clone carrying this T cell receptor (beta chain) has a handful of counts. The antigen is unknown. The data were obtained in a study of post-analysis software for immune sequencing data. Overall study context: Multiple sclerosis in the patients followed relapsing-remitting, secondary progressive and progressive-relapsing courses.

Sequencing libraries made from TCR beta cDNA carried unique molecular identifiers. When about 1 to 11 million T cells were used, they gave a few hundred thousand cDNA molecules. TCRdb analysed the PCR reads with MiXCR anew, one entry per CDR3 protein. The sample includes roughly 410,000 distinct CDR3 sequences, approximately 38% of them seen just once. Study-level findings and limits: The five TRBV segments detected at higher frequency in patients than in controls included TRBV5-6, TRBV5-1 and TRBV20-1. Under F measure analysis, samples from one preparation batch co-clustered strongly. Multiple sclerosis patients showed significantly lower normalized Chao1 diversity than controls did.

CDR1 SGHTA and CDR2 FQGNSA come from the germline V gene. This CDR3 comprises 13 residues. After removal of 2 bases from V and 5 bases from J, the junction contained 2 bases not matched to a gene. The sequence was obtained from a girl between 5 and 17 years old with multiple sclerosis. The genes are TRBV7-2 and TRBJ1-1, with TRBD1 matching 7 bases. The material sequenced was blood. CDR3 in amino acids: CASSLQGETEAFF. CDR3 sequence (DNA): TGTGCCAGCAGCTTACAGGGGGAGACTGAAGCTTTCTTT.